The text below deals with one T cell receptor beta chain. The sample originates from a study of T-cell memory formation after mild COVID-19. Using its own MiXCR run on the 5' RACE reads, TCRdb lists one record per CDR3 protein. The table has 540,000 or so distinct CDR3 sequences, about a fifth seen once. Per the germline V gene, CDR1 is DFQATT and CDR2 is SNEGSKA (reference sequence). The CDR3 length is 15 residues. V lost 0 bases, J lost 2 bases, and 12 bases lay in between. The sequence was collected from an adult woman who had mild COVID-19 (a few samples of this study predate the infection). Cell type and time point are not known. This chain links TRBV20-1 with TRBJ2-3, with TRBD1 as a possible D gene (6 bases). Sample: PBMCs or a T cell subset sorted from them (not recorded which). CDR3 coding DNA: TGCAGTGCTAGAGACCCAAGGGACATCACAGATACGCAGTATTTT. Protein product: CSARDPRDITDTQYF.